Listed here are 27 T cell receptor beta chains from one sample, sequenced in a study of T cells in Graves' hyperthyroidism and ophthalmopathy. The TCR beta CDR3 regions underwent amplification using RNA transcripts as the source. HTBI primers were the set used in a first-round RT-PCR of the TCR CDR3. TCRdb re-analysed the multiplex PCR reads in MiXCR, keeping a single row per CDR3 protein. The sample has hundreds of thousands of distinct CDR3 sequences; roughly an eighth are singletons. Sequencing was performed on blood. The receptors originated from a woman between 18 and 29 years old with Graves' hyperthyroidism.

About this clonotype itself: With a much larger clone just one base away, this may be a read error. The rearrangement links TRBV3-1 to TRBJ1-2; D not resolved. The germline V and J ends were trimmed by 7 bases and 7 bases, with 10 bases remaining between them. The CDR3 contains 11 residues. Per the germline V gene, CDR1 is LGHDT and CDR2 is YNNKEL (reference sequence). DNA for the CDR3: TGTGCCAGCATGAGCCCTAGTGGCTACACCTTC. Its translation is CASMSPSGYTF.

This clonotype was detected many times. The J gene is TRBJ2-1, the V gene TRBV24-1, with D perhaps given as TRBD1 or TRBD2 (5 bases each). The CDR3 has 15 residues. Trimming took off 9 bases at V and 0 bases at J, with 14 bases between the two ends. Germline CDR1 is KGHDR and CDR2 is SFDVKD. CDR3 residues: CATCRGRSSYNEQFF. As DNA, the CDR3 is TGTGCCACCTGCCGGGGACGGAGCTCCTACAATGAGCAGTTCTTC.

The V call is TRBV19, the J call TRBJ1-1; 8 bases line up with TRBD1. The CDR3 is made up of 15 amino acids. In germline, CDR1 is LNHDA, CDR2 SQIVND (reference sequence). Trimming removed 6 bases from V and 1 base from J; junction bases left unmatched: 7. The CDR3 protein is CASSRDRFSNTEAFF. The CDR3 bases are TGTGCCAGTAGCCGGGACAGGTTCTCGAACACTGAAGCTTTCTTT.

This sequence joins TRBV19 and TRBJ2-4; D unresolved. V shed 2 bases and J shed 6 bases, with 14 bases lying between them. There are 15 residues in the CDR3. Germline loops: CDR1 LNHDA, CDR2 SQIVND (reference sequence). CDR3 DNA sequence: TGTGCCAGTAGTATAAGCTCGAACTGGGGAAACATTCAGTACTTC. Translated: CASSISSNWGNIQYF.

This clonotype was counted only a few times. The chain uses TRBV20-1 and TRBJ1-5, with 8 bases lining up with TRBD1. Germline lookup yields CDR1 DFQATT and CDR2 SNEGSKA (reference sequence). Losses at the gene ends were 2 bases for V and 7 bases for J; bases not matched to a gene: 13. CDR3 length: 16 amino acids. CDR3 sequence (DNA): TGCAGTGCTAGACACAGCGGACAGGGCGTCTTGCAGCCCCAGCATTTT. Translating gives CSARHSGQGVLQPQHF.

This clonotype was seen many times. The chain links TRBV7-2 to TRBJ2-7; 7 bases are a match to TRBD2. The CDR3 totals 14 residues. CDR1 is SGHTA, CDR2 FQGNSA, per germline. V lost 5 bases to trimming and J lost 9 bases; unmatched junction nucleotides: 13. CDR3 sequence: CASSPWPLAGVQYF. In DNA, the CDR3 is TGTGCCAGCAGCCCCTGGCCACTCGCGGGAGTGCAGTACTTC.

This clonotype has ten or more counts. The chain couples TRBV6-2 or TRBV6-3 to TRBJ1-1, with 7 positions matching TRBD1. The J segment lost 6 bases and the V segment lost 0 bases, leaving 1 base of the junction unmatched. The germline V gene has CDR1 MNHEY and CDR2 SVGEGT. CDR3 length: 13 amino acids. The CDR3 loop is CASSYSGTAEAFF. DNA of the CDR3: TGTGCCAGCAGTTACTCGGGGACAGCTGAAGCTTTCTTT.

This clonotype was picked up a small number of times. The V call is TRBV6-5, the J call TRBJ1-2; the D gene is possibly TRBD1 (6 bases). Per germline, CDR1 MNHEY and CDR2 SVGAGI. The ends were cut back, 0 bases at V and 8 bases at J, with 19 bases in the middle. The CDR3 runs 16 residues. CDR3 sequence (DNA): TGTGCCAGCAGTTACTCAGGGCGGGGGGCGAGGTACGGCTACACCTTC. Its protein product is CASSYSGRGARYGYTF.

About this clonotype itself: It may be a read error: a sequence one base away is much more abundant. The genes are TRBV7-9 and TRBJ2-7, with D perhaps matching TRBD2 (5 bases). This CDR3 spans 13 amino acids. The germline gives CDR1 SEHNR, CDR2 FQNEAQ (reference sequence). The CDR3 coding sequence is TGTGCCGGCAGCCCCCGGACTTTCTACGAGCAGTACTTC. It yields the protein CAGSPRTFYEQYF.

V usage is TRBV6-2 or TRBV6-3 and J usage is TRBJ1-2; D might be TRBD1 (5 bases). Germline CDR1 is MNHEY and CDR2 is SVGEGT. This CDR3 contains 15 residues. V lost 7 bases, J lost 8 bases, and 23 bases lay in between. CDR3 in DNA: TGTGCCAGCACTCCCTCCTGGGCAGGGTGGTACGGCTACACCTTC. Translation gives CASTPSWAGWYGYTF.

The chain joins TRBV2 to TRBJ2-1; D may match TRBD1 or TRBD2 (5 bases each). The length of the CDR3 is 14 residues. Germline V gene data show CDR1 as SNHLY and CDR2 as FYNNEI. Deletions cut 8 bases from V and 0 bases from J, with 11 bases between. The CDR3 region is CASPSGSSYNEQFF. As DNA, the CDR3 is TGTGCCAGCCCCTCAGGGAGCTCCTACAATGAGCAGTTCTTC.

This clonotype was recorded at least ten times. V and J are TRBV2 and TRBJ2-3, with 7 bases matching TRBD1. This CDR3 region has 14 residues. V shed 9 bases, J shed 6 bases, and the junction held 12 bases outside the gene matches. Germline-derived CDR1 and CDR2 are SNHLY and FYNNEI. DNA of the CDR3: TGTGCCAGACAGGGGTCCGGCGCTAGCGATACGCAGTATTTT. This codes for CARQGSGASDTQYF.

This clonotype was recorded at least ten times. The CDR3 sequence is CASSQGRVGTEAFF. Here the CDR3 DNA reads TGTGCCAGCAGCCAAGGGAGGGTGGGCACTGAAGCTTTCTTT. V usage is TRBV3-1 and J usage is TRBJ1-1; D unclear. Trimming shortened V by 1 base and J by 4 bases, and 10 bases separated the two germline ends. CDR3 length: 14 amino acids. Germline values: CDR1 LGHDT, CDR2 YNNKEL (reference sequence).

This clonotype was seen ten or more times. The CDR3 nucleotides are TGTGCCAGCAGCCCTGGGGACAGGAGGTACACCTTC. This codes for CASSPGDRRYTF. The chain couples TRBV9 to TRBJ1-2; TRBD1 matches 8 bases. The CDR3 runs to 12 residues. V trimming: 4 bases; J trimming: 11 bases; junction bases outside the gene matches: 7. The germline gives CDR1 SGDLS, CDR2 YYNGEE.

Many counts were recorded for this clonotype. V usage is TRBV7-2 and J usage is TRBJ2-3, with D perhaps TRBD1 or TRBD2 (6 bases each). V was pared by 1 base and J by 2 bases, with 13 bases between. CDR3 length: 16 amino acids. Germline CDR1 SGHTA, CDR2 FQGNSA. This CDR3 is CASSLDRGTHTDTQYF. Here the CDR3 DNA reads TGTGCCAGCAGCTTAGATCGCGGGACACACACAGATACGCAGTATTTT.

This clonotype was detected many times. The J gene is TRBJ1-2, the V gene TRBV6-1; D uncertain. Germline lookup yields CDR1 MNHNS and CDR2 SASEGT. V shed 4 bases and J shed 1 base, with 4 bases lying between them. This CDR3 is built from 12 residues. The CDR3 DNA is TGTGCCAGCAGTGCGCTTAACTATGGCTACACCTTC. Translation: CASSALNYGYTF.

The V call is TRBV11-1, the J call TRBJ2-1; no reliable D call. This CDR3 has 13 residues. V was cut by 5 bases and J by 4 bases, with 9 bases left in between. Germline CDR1 and CDR2: SGHAT and FQDESV (reference sequence). As DNA, the CDR3 is TGTGCCAGCAGCACAAACGAGTACAATGAGCAGTTCTTC. Translation: CASSTNEYNEQFF.

This clonotype came up many times. The chain has TRBV7-9 and TRBJ2-3; TRBD2 matches at 7 bases. Germline V gene sequence: CDR1 SEHNR, CDR2 FQNEAQ (reference sequence). Losses at the gene ends were 8 bases for V and 1 base for J; bases not matched to a gene: 3. The CDR3 covers 13 residues. The CDR3 region is CASARGGTDTQYF. CDR3 bases: TGTGCCAGCGCCCGGGGGGGCACAGATACGCAGTATTTT.

This clonotype was found many times. V usage is TRBV12-3 or TRBV12-4 and J usage is TRBJ2-7, with D possibly TRBD1 on 6 matching bases. This CDR3 has 15 residues. V lost 0 bases and J lost 5, with 14 bases in between. The CDR3 DNA reads as TGTGCCAGCAGTTTAGCGCAAGGGGGTAAGGACGAGCAGTACTTC. Residues: CASSLAQGGKDEQYF.

This sequence joins TRBV9 and TRBJ2-1; TRBD2 aligns across 10 bases. The CDR3 has 16 amino acids. V lost 0 bases to trimming and J lost 7 bases; unmatched junction nucleotides: 7. Germline V gene data show CDR1 as SGDLS and CDR2 as YYNGEE. The CDR3 DNA reads TGTGCCAGCAGCGTAGCTCGGTCTAGCGGGAGTAATGAGCAGTTCTTC. Translating it yields CASSVARSSGSNEQFF.

This clonotype was seen at least ten times. The chain couples TRBV7-8 to TRBJ1-1; D call uncertain. Germline V gives CDR1 SGHVS, CDR2 FQNEAQ. Trimming removed 1 base from V and 0 bases from J, with 6 bases in between. The CDR3 consists of 14 residues. As DNA, the CDR3 is TGTGCCAGCAGCTTAGGTGCGGTGAACACTGAAGCTTTCTTT. This encodes CASSLGAVNTEAFF.

There are many counts of this clonotype. This chain uses TRBV6-2 or TRBV6-3 with TRBJ1-5, with 10 positions matching TRBD1. V trimming: 0 bases; J trimming: 2 bases; junction bases outside the gene matches: 4. Germline V CDR1 and CDR2: MNHEY, SVGEGT. The CDR3 contains 17 residues. The CDR3 nucleotides are TGTGCCAGCAGTTACTCGAGGGGGACAGGGGGCAATCAGCCCCAGCATTTT. Translation: CASSYSRGTGGNQPQHF.

This clonotype was observed many times. The gene calls are TRBV15 and TRBJ2-3; D is unresolved. V was cut by 2 bases and J by 3 bases, with 15 bases left in between. Germline-derived CDR1 and CDR2 are LNHNV and YYDKDF (reference sequence). The CDR3 is made up of 16 amino acids. CDR3 nucleotide sequence: TGTGCCACCAGCAGATTAAGGCTAGTGCAGACAGATACGCAGTATTTT. Protein sequence: CATSRLRLVQTDTQYF.

The chain uses TRBV24-1 and TRBJ2-7, with D hard to call. Trimming removed 12 bases from V and 4 bases from J, with 12 bases in between. Germline V gene sequence: CDR1 KGHDR, CDR2 SFDVKD. The CDR3 loop spans 11 amino acids. The CDR3 here is CAASDRYEQYF. As DNA, the CDR3 is TGTGCCGCCTCGGATAGGTACGAGCAGTACTTC.

The chain employs TRBV7-2 and TRBJ2-5; 9 nucleotides align to TRBD2. V lost 0 bases to trimming and J lost 4 bases; unmatched junction nucleotides: 15. The CDR3 spans 19 residues. Germline CDR1 SGHTA, CDR2 FQGNSA. This CDR3 reads CASSLALMASGAGRETQYF. CDR3 nucleotide sequence: TGTGCCAGCAGCTTAGCGCTAATGGCTAGCGGGGCCGGGAGAGAGACCCAGTACTTC.

About this clonotype: A much larger clone differs from this one at a single base, so this may be a read error. This chain joins TRBV24-1 and TRBJ2-5; D gene ambiguous. This CDR3 region has 16 residues. Germline CDR1 reads KGHDR; CDR2 reads SFDVKD. Written as DNA, the CDR3 is TGTGCCACCAGAGATTCCATCGACGACGGTAAAGAGACCCAGTACTTC. Residues: CATRDSIDDGKETQYF.

This clonotype has at least ten counts. The chain carries TRBV11-1 and TRBJ2-3; 7 bases line up with TRBD1. Germline CDR1 is SGHAT and CDR2 is FQDESV (reference sequence). This CDR3 contains 18 residues. V shed 5 bases, J shed 4 bases, and the junction held 18 bases outside the gene matches. The CDR3 loop is CASSPPGGQVESADTQYF. CDR3 sequence (DNA): TGTGCCAGCAGCCCACCTGGCGGACAGGTGGAAAGTGCAGATACGCAGTATTTT.